This T cell receptor (beta chain) is from a study of cytomegalovirus exposure and HLA in healthy donors. Overall study findings and caveats: It was confirmed in vitro that three of the CMV-associated chains were specific for CMV antigens. The majority of TCR sequences were rare, yet some public TCRs appeared in many donors.

Generated by immunoSEQ multiplex PCR, the TCRdb table keeps only in-frame clones and is missing some. The table lists fewer than 120,000 clones, roughly 87% of them singletons, with 1.5% to 2% in the top ten. After removal of 0 bases from V and 0 bases from J, the junction contained 6 bases not matched to a gene. The CDR3 is made up of 18 amino acids. Germline lookup yields CDR1 SGDLS and CDR2 YYNGEE. In regard to this clone: What it recognizes is unknown.

V usage is TRBV9 and J usage is TRBJ2-1; 10 bases are a match to TRBD2. Source material: PBMCs. The sequence was collected from a woman between 18 and 29 years old in good health and CMV-seronegative. CDR3 in DNA: TGTGCCAGCAGCGTAGTAGCGGGGGGTCTGAGCTCCTACAATGAGCAGTTCTTC. This sequence encodes CASSVVAGGLSSYNEQFF.